This paragraph covers one TCR beta chain sequence. Some clones are missing from TCRdb's copy, which holds only in-frame ones; the method was immunoSEQ multiplex PCR. Of 150,000 to 200,000 clones detected, roughly 91% appear once; the ten largest clones hold less than 2.5%. These data belong to a study of blood T cell repertoires in COVID-19. Germline CDR1 is SGHKS and CDR2 is YYEKEE (reference sequence). CDR3 length equals 17 residues. V shed 1 base and J shed 4 bases, with 20 bases lying between them. The sample comprised peripheral blood. This TCR was recovered from a man aged 18 to 35 with acute or convalescent COVID-19. V usage is TRBV5-5 and J usage is TRBJ1-1; a weak D match, TRBD1 (5 bases). CDR3 sequence: CASSLKRLPSGGTEAFF. In DNA, the CDR3 is TGTGCCAGCAGCTTGAAGCGTCTCCCGTCGGGGGGCACTGAAGCTTTCTTT.